These T cell receptor beta chains were read from a single sample in a study of T cells in Graves' hyperthyroidism and ophthalmopathy. One entry per CDR3 protein, called by TCRdb with MiXCR from the multiplex PCR reads. The sample lists some 490,000 distinct CDR3 sequences; less than 25% were seen once. Sequenced material: blood. Receptors were obtained from a woman aged 65 to 85 with Graves' ophthalmopathy. The CDR3 runs from the conserved cysteine through the conserved F or W. D genes are given only for firm matches. Not all rows give a size; the values are once, few, many and, for expanded clones, a class.

size: many
V: TRBV7-2
D: .
J: TRBJ2-5
DNA: TGTGCCAGCAGCTTAGAGCCGGTACGGGAGACCCAGTACTTC
CDR3: CASSLEPVRETQYF

size: .
V: TRBV9
D: TRBD1
J: TRBJ2-5
DNA: TGTGCCAGCAGCGTAGAGGACAGGGGTGGAGAGACCCAGTACTTC
CDR3: CASSVEDRGGETQYF

size: many
V: TRBV12-3/TRBV12-4
D: TRBD2
J: TRBJ2-7
DNA: TGTGCCAGCAGTACAACTAGCGGAGTTAGCTACGAGCAGTACTTC
CDR3: CASSTTSGVSYEQYF

size: once
V: TRBV7-4
D: .
J: TRBJ1-3
DNA: TGTGCCAGCAGCTTAAGCGCAGAAACGGAGGGATATTTT
CDR3: CASSLSAETEGYF

size: .
V: TRBV7-9
D: TRBD1
J: TRBJ1-6
DNA: TGTGCCAGCAGCTCTCGGACAGGGGGCGAAGATTCACCCCTCCACTTT
CDR3: CASSSRTGGEDSPLHF

size: many
V: TRBV12-5
D: .
J: TRBJ1-1
DNA: TGTGCTAGTGCCACCGACAGCCACTACCGAGCTTTCTTT
CDR3: CASATDSHYRAFF

size: many
V: TRBV10-2
D: .
J: TRBJ1-5
DNA: TGCGCTACCCAGGACGGGAATCAGCCCCAGCATTTT
CDR3: CATQDGNQPQHF

size: .
V: TRBV6-1
D: TRBD2
J: TRBJ2-5
DNA: TGTGCCAGCAACCGCGGACTAGCGGGGGGCCTCCAAGAGACCCAGTACTTC
CDR3: CASNRGLAGGLQETQYF

size: .
V: TRBV27
D: .
J: TRBJ2-1
DNA: TGTGCCAGCAGTTTAAGGAGCGGGCCCCCTTCGAATGAGCAGTTCTTC
CDR3: CASSLRSGPPSNEQFF

size: few
V: TRBV18
D: .
J: TRBJ1-2
DNA: TGTGCCAGCTCACCCACGGATGACTATGGCTACACCTTC
CDR3: CASSPTDDYGYTF

size: .
V: TRBV20-1
D: .
J: TRBJ2-3
DNA: TGCAGTGCTAGATCCGGAACAGATACGCAGTATTTT
CDR3: CSARSGTDTQYF

size: .
V: TRBV30
D: TRBD2
J: TRBJ2-2
DNA: TGTGCCTGGATTTTCTCCAGGACTAGCGGCTCCGGGGAGCTGTTTTTT
CDR3: CAWIFSRTSGSGELFF

size: .
V: TRBV28
D: .
J: TRBJ2-7
DNA: TGTGCCAGCAGCACCCCGGGACAATTAACCTACGAGCAGTACTTC
CDR3: CASSTPGQLTYEQYF

size: few
V: TRBV20-1
D: TRBD1
J: TRBJ1-1
DNA: TGCAGTGCGCGGGACAGGGGGGTGAACACTGAAGCTTTCTTT
CDR3: CSARDRGVNTEAFF